This TCR beta chain was captured in a study of long-term antiretroviral therapy in people with HIV (dated by TCRdb to 2022 to 2024). Regarding the complete study: Collection of the earliest samples took place about a decade ahead of the 2015 WHO recommendation for immediate ART, at a time when ART was typically delayed until CD4 counts fell. No cross-contamination during QIAcube processing turned up in test extractions that ran a monoclonal T-cell line alongside around 32 polyclonal samples. A retrospective serial study tested whether ART initiation and durable HIV suppression were associated with changes in peripheral blood TRB repertoire composition and diversity. Among the approximately 30 participants with HIV, eleven to twelve were female. From a few dozen adults with confirmed HIV infection, the cohort provided over 150 cryopreserved PBMC samples, gathered serially across a mean of approximately six years (range 1-12). Here is what the overall study found, with its caveats: HIV repertoires had narrower CDR3 length ranges than controls, and the network structure suggested an antigen-experienced repertoire that shifted only slightly toward naive after ART. Because cell numbers in pre-ART samples were limited, unsorted PBMC were profiled instead of sorted CD4+ and CD8+ T cells. Limited PBMC availability meant only the TCR beta chain was sequenced, without alpha chain pairing. Expanded TRB clones identified before ART initiation dominated the repertoire at all time points, although this dominance fluctuated and declined in many PLHIV after ART. Starting ART was linked to a significant rise in TRB diversity, yet even with long-term ART the diversity remained significantly lower than in transplant donor controls. The samples were dated from about 2003 to 2017, and the ART regimens that were used may be less effective than current ART regimens. Inferences about post-ART repertoire changes are limited because no data were available on ART adherence, viral resistance or therapy changes.

The CDR3 sequence holds 13 residues, the cysteine and phenylalanine included. Only the CDR3 DNA stays, 39 bases, in frame from base 1. The germline V end is reduced by 7 bases and the J end by 3 bases; junction bases left unmatched: 6. CDR1 and CDR2 (SQVTM, ANQGSEA) derive from the germline V gene. About this clone: No antigen is known for it. No much larger clone is present one base from it, and per-base qualities are unavailable.

To be included, a participant needed at least one PBMC sample from before ART initiation plus at least two post-ART samples. Every participant with HIV received treatment in the United States of America. Before DNA extraction, cryopreserved samples of roughly 0.9-11 million PBMC were thawed and washed. At the time of the earliest PBMC sample, participants with HIV were aged between roughly 20 and 55 years. PBMC samples from each participant spanned 1-4 timepoints before ART initiation and 2-8 timepoints after ART initiation, with a median of 7 samples. Serial HIV viral load, CD4+ T-cell count, ART history and demographic data were obtained for every participant. A Qiagen kit on a QIAcube was used to extract genomic DNA from unsorted PBMC, with samples processed in batches of 12. The immunoSEQ hsTCRB v3.0 assay was used at survey level resolution for TRB variable region sequencing. TRB sequencing targeted a depth of about 40,000-50,000 T-cell genomes per sample. TRB libraries were pooled and sequenced on an Illumina MiSeq using a v3 150-cycle kit. As for the original processing: Repertoire analysis was performed in R inside a reproducible Nextflow workflow that covered QC, data transformation and analysis. LymphoSeq2, an R package for exploring AIRR-Seq data, was used to implement custom analyses. A handful of samples that produced fewer than 5000 total TRB sequences were removed, so some 190 HIV repertoires were analyzed. Among the 180 to 200 HIV repertoires that were kept, approximately 61 were collected before ART initiation and roughly 130 were collected after ART initiation. Repertoires were downsampled to 5000 TRB nucleotide sequences, with summary statistics averaged over 100 downsampling iterations. The analysis kept only TRB sequences whose CDR3 regions were at least seven amino acids long. Diversity was measured with a Shannon entropy-derived clonality score and the Gini coefficient. In the repertoire networks, any two of the top 5000 CDR3 amino acid sequences were connected whenever the two sequences differed by an edit distance of one. Antigen specificity groups and MHC restriction were predicted for TRB CDR3 amino acid sequences with GLIPH2. Known CMV, EBV, HIV or tissue antigen associations were flagged by matching CDR3 amino acid sequences against VDJdb and McPAS-TCR. Pre-ART, post-ART and control groups were compared with Wilcoxon signed-rank tests and Holm-Bonferroni correction. Imported from immuneACCESS, the table was reduced by TCRdb to in-frame sequences with V and J called. These copies leave out some clones; in studies compared against another copy, an unresolved V gene accounts for under half, and the cause of the remainder is not known. The V and J calls and clone size come from that table; D and trimming were worked out from the DNA. Within this sample are tens of thousands of clones, with over 80% of them counted one time only. The ten largest clones take up more than 13% of the sample.

This receptor was taken from a man aged 30 to 45 with HIV. The source material was unsorted PBMCs, sampled just over 4.2 years after starting antiretroviral therapy. The receptor chain draws on TRBV29-1 and TRBJ2-1; TRBD2 agrees with 7 junctional bases. The DNA is TGCAGCGACCCCGGACTAGACTACAATGAGCAGTTCTTC. Its amino acids are CSDPGLDYNEQFF.